This TCR beta chain derives from a study of CD8 T cells in ankylosing spondylitis (dated by TCRdb to 2016 to 2017). Context from the whole study: The study profiled T cell receptor beta repertoires in healthy donors and ankylosing spondylitis patients to find disease-linked TCR variants. In total, the full study cohort was made up of roughly 110 healthy donors and 25 or so ankylosing spondylitis patients. Peripheral blood was sampled, and synovial fluid was additionally collected from ankylosing spondylitis patients. Here is what the overall study found, with its caveats: The disease-linked clones were reported as significantly enriched in matched synovial fluid samples from ankylosing spondylitis patients. Some TCR beta motif variants had previously been reported in synovial fluid and blood of reactive arthritis patients, which suggested common disease-initiation mechanisms. A CD8+ phenotype was shown by the disease-linked clones, which were found at relatively low frequencies in peripheral blood. Blood from ankylosing spondylitis patients appeared to be characterized by a TCR beta motif composed of eight or nine highly homologous amino acid variants.

This clonotype appeared a single time. Its specific antigen is unknown. No much larger clone exists at a distance of one base, and base qualities are not known. One read yields weak evidence. The germline V gene encodes CDR1 SGHDN and CDR2 FVKESK. V is reduced by 0 bases and J by 2 bases, leaving a spacing of 12 bases between them. The CDR3 runs 16 residues from the cysteine to the phenylalanine. Just the 48-base CDR3 DNA is kept, in frame starting at base 1. Sequencing used an Illumina HiSeq 2500. TCR beta libraries were prepared by quantitative 5'-RACE with molecular barcodes. The authors processed their data as follows. A new computational method, built on a probabilistic model of VDJ rearrangement, was used to identify disease-linked TCR variants. Using fastp trimming at Q25 and MiXCR clonotype assembly, TCRdb reanalyzed the public sequencing data and kept in-frame beta chains. CDR3 protein sequences are deduplicated, and each keeps its most common genes and DNA. The authors' filters were not applied to this entry. The sample profile shows around 770,000 distinct CDR3 sequences; 10% to 15% of them were found once. Approximately 0.46% of the sample comes from the top ten.

This sequence originates from a male donor with ankylosing spondylitis. Recombination connected TRBV14 to TRBJ2-3, with no D gene named confidently. The sequenced material came from blood, either unsorted or a sorted T cell fraction (not recorded which). In nucleotide form, the sequence is TGTGCCAGCAGCCAAGACAGGCAGTCAGACACAGATACGCAGTATTTT. This codes for CASSQDRQSDTDTQYF.